One sample yielded the 12 T cell receptor beta chains listed below, sequenced in a study of beta chain features in type 1 diabetes (dated by TCRdb to the late 2010s). Study-wide findings and limitations: Type 1 diabetes patients showed a moderate but significant shortening of TCRB CDR3 length in all four CD4+ subsets.

Their specific antigens are unknown. The library was made by the immunoSEQ multiplex PCR assay. The entire isolated RNA was reverse transcribed using the High Capacity cDNA Reverse Transcription Kit, and thus expressed TCRB transcripts were sequenced. TCRdb limited this immuneACCESS table to in-frame rearrangements with V and J called. A share of clones is missing; checked studies link under half to unresolved V genes, and the rest is unexplained. The sample yields 400,000 or so clones; 9.6% were counted once. The ten largest clones add up to approximately 0.55% of the sample. Sequencing was carried out using central memory CD4+ T cells from blood. These receptor sequences come from a man aged 25 to 40 with type 1 diabetes.

This clone was seen a few times. The chain carries TRBV4-1 and TRBJ2-7; perhaps D is TRBD1 or TRBD2 (5 bases each). Trimming removed 7 bases at V and 7 bases at J, with 23 bases between. There are 15 residues in the CDR3. CDR1 is MGHRA, CDR2 YSYEKL, per germline. The CDR3 DNA sequence: TGCGCCAGCACCTGGGGGATCGACCGCTACGTGGAGCAGTACTTC. Translating it yields CASTWGIDRYVEQYF.

The chain employs TRBV28 and TRBJ2-7, with D possibly TRBD1 on 5 matching bases. CDR1 and CDR2 from the germline V gene are MDHEN and SYDVKM. V lost 4 bases to trimming and J lost 4 bases, with 20 bases between them. CDR3 length: 16 residues. CDR3 DNA: TGTGCCAGCAGTTCAGAACCGACAGCGTATATGTACGAGCAGTACTTC. Its translation: CASSSEPTAYMYEQYF. Complete variable domain (other parts from reference TRBV28 and TRBJ2-7): DVKVTQSSRYLVKRTGEKVFLECVQDMDHENMFWYRQDPGLGLRLIYFSYDVKMKEKGDIPEGYSVSREKKERFSLILESASTNQTSMYLCASSSEPTAYMYEQYFGPGTRLTVT.

The rearrangement links TRBV28 to TRBJ2-6; D not resolved. The V end lost 6 bases, the J end lost 2 bases, and 11 bases lay between the germline ends. The V gene's germline CDR1 is MDHEN and CDR2 SYDVKM. This CDR3 has 15 amino acids. The CDR3 sequence: CASRSPAAGANVLTF. CDR3 bases: TGTGCCAGCAGGTCCCCGGCGGCTGGGGCCAACGTCCTGACTTTC.

This chain links TRBV10-3 with TRBJ1-3; D might be TRBD1 (5 bases). V gave up 7 bases and J gave up 2 bases, with 12 bases separating them. CDR1 and CDR2 (germline): ENHRY, SYGVKD. This CDR3 comprises 14 residues. This chain's CDR3 is CAITAGNAGNTIYF. The CDR3 nucleotides are TGTGCCATCACCGCAGGGAATGCTGGAAACACCATATATTTT.

About this clone itself: A read error is possible here, since a much larger clone lies one base away. At the DNA level, this CDR3 is encoded by other sequences in the same sample as well. This sequence joins TRBV6-1 and TRBJ1-2, with a tentative D call TRBD1 (6 bases). The CDR3 is made up of 13 amino acids. V lost 5 bases, J lost 2 bases, and 9 bases lay in between. Germline V gene lookup returns CDR1 MNHNS and CDR2 SASEGT. The CDR3 sequence is CASSSQGNYGYTF. DNA of the CDR3: TGTGCCAGCAGTAGTCAGGGGAACTATGGCTACACCTTC.

The chain uses TRBV27 and TRBJ1-4, with D tentatively TRBD1 (5 bases). The CDR3 loop spans 16 amino acids. Germline V lookup: CDR1 MNHEY, CDR2 SMNVEV (reference sequence). With 5 bases removed from V and 0 bases from J, the gap between germline ends came to 13 bases. The CDR3 spells CASSLRGTPTNEKLFF. CDR3 nucleotides: TGTGCCAGCAGTCTACGGGGGACGCCAACTAATGAAAAACTGTTTTTT.

As to this clone: Other DNA sequences in the sample encode the same CDR3. This sequence joins TRBV18 and TRBJ2-6; the D is unclear. The germline gives CDR1 KGHSH, CDR2 LQKENI. CDR3 size: 14 residues. With 3 bases removed from V and 4 bases from J, the gap between germline ends came to 7 bases. This CDR3 reads CASSPPGGANVLTF. CDR3 coding DNA: TGTGCCAGCTCACCCCCGGGCGGGGCCAACGTCCTGACTTTC.

Only a few counts were recorded for this clone. The chain is built from TRBV27 and TRBJ2-7; 11 bases fit TRBD1. The CDR3 length is 15 residues. CDR1 is MNHEY, CDR2 SMNVEV, per germline (reference sequence). V lost 5 bases to trimming and J lost 3 bases; unmatched junction nucleotides: 6. The CDR3 coding sequence is TGTGCCAGCAGTCCCAGGGGGACAGGGGGCTACGAGCAGTACTTC. It translates to CASSPRGTGGYEQYF.

The chain is built from TRBV28 and TRBJ1-3; 8 positions agree with TRBD1. Germline assignment: CDR1 MDHEN and CDR2 SYDVKM. CDR3 length: 13 residues. J gave up 5 bases and V 10 bases, and 7 bases lay outside the gene matches. CDR3 sequence reads: CATRRDRRNTIYF. The CDR3 nucleotides read TGTGCCACCAGAAGGGACAGGCGAAACACCATATATTTT.

This clone was detected a few times. The same CDR3 is also encoded by other DNA sequences in this sample. The CDR3 protein is CASRRGPNEKLFF. The CDR3, as DNA: TGTGCCAGCAGAAGGGGTCCCAATGAAAAACTGTTTTTT. V usage is TRBV28 and J usage is TRBJ1-4; perhaps TRBD1 as D (5 bases). This CDR3 has 13 amino acids. Between the trimmed V and J ends, which lost 6 bases and 5 bases, there was a span of 10 bases. The germline CDR1 and CDR2 sequences are MDHEN and SYDVKM.

This clone was detected a few times. The rearrangement uses TRBV28 and TRBJ1-1; D unresolved. Trimming stripped 5 bases from V and 7 bases from J, with 17 bases between. Germline loops: CDR1 MDHEN, CDR2 SYDVKM. The length of the CDR3 is 14 residues. The CDR3 nucleotides are TGTGCCAGCAGTCCCCTCAATATCGGGCTTGAAGCTTTCTTT. It yields the protein CASSPLNIGLEAFF.

This clone has a handful of counts. V usage is TRBV2 and J usage is TRBJ2-3, with unresolved D. This CDR3 region has 14 residues. The germline CDR1 and CDR2 sequences are SNHLY and FYNNEI. V shed 4 bases and J shed 4 bases, with 12 bases lying between them. CDR3 region: CASSVTELSDTQYF. The CDR3 DNA follows: TGTGCCAGCAGTGTTACCGAGCTCTCAGATACGCAGTATTTT.